This TCR beta chain was obtained from a study of blood T cell repertoires in COVID-19. Overall study: Acute and convalescent COVID-19 specimens originated in the United States, Italy and Spain. Nucleic acid was either cDNA or gDNA, and it came from T cells, B-cell-depleted T cells, or PBMCs.

Source study methods: Amplified reference gene primers provided the basis for estimating nucleated cell counts. The table came from immunoSEQ multiplex PCR; TCRdb's copy has only in-frame clones and leaves some out. V, J and clone size were drawn from that table, and D and trimming were deduced from the DNA. The sample has approximately 180,000 clones, around 73% seen once. V lost 4 bases to trimming and J lost 7 bases; unmatched junction nucleotides: 5. Per germline, CDR1 SGHNT and CDR2 YYREEE (reference sequence). The CDR3 is made up of 12 amino acids. In its sample, this clone was seen once. This clonotype was obtained from a woman between 45 and 60 years old who had recovered from COVID-19. This rearrangement joins TRBV5-4 to TRBJ2-7; 7 bases match TRBD1. Sequencing used PBMCs or T cells enriched from blood (not recorded which). The CDR3: CASSVGQTEQYF. The CDR3 DNA is TGTGCCAGCAGCGTGGGACAGACGGAGCAGTACTTC.